Listed below are T cell receptor beta chains from one sample, sequenced in a study of cytomegalovirus exposure and HLA in healthy donors. Data came from immunoSEQ multiplex PCR; TCRdb stores just in-frame clones and leaves some out. The data hold about 140,000 clones, with around three quarters observed a single time. The sequenced material came from PBMCs. The receptors originated from a man aged 40-49 years in good health and CMV-seropositive. Each CDR3 is given with its conserved first and last residue. The order of the fields is clone size, V gene, J gene, D gene, CDR3 DNA, CDR3 protein. D genes are given only for firm matches. Rows give clone size only sometimes, using once, few, many, or a class for an expanded clone.

.,TRBV4-2,TRBJ2-3,.,TGTGCCAGCAGCCAAGAGTCGGCGGAAGCAGATACGCAGTATTTT,CASSQESAEADTQYF
.,TRBV10-2,TRBJ2-5,TRBD1,TGCGCCAGCAGGGGGGTTTTGGGACAGGGAAAAGAGACCCAGTACTTC,CASRGVLGQGKETQYF
few,TRBV2,TRBJ2-1,TRBD2,TGTGCCGGCCGGGAGGGACCAACTTACAATGAGCAGTTCTTC,CAGREGPTYNEQFF
.,TRBV5-4,TRBJ2-1,.,TGTGCCAGCAGCCCTGGGGGGGGCCAGGGTCGCCATGAGCAGTTCTTC,CASSPGGGQGRHEQFF
.,TRBV11-2,TRBJ2-1,TRBD1,TGTGCCAGCAGCGCCTACAGGGGAGAATACAATGAGCAGTTCTTC,CASSAYRGEYNEQFF
.,TRBV29-1,TRBJ2-5,TRBD1,TGCAGCGTTGAAGGAGGGGGCTTTGGAGTTTTTAGGGAGACCCAGTACTTC,CSVEGGGFGVFRETQYF
.,TRBV4-1,TRBJ2-5,.,TGCGCCAGCAGCCAAGATCTAATGGGACACCAGTACTTC,CASSQDLMGHQYF
.,TRBV2,TRBJ2-7,TRBD1,TGTGCCAGCAGCAGCGGACAGGGCACGAACTACGAGCAGTACTTC,CASSSGQGTNYEQYF
.,TRBV7-8,TRBJ2-5,.,TGTGCCAGCAGCTTAAGAGGGTTGGACCAAGAGACCCAGTACTTC,CASSLRGLDQETQYF
.,TRBV5-1,TRBJ2-3,.,TGCGCCACCTCGCGGGGGCTCTCTAGCACAGATACGCAGTATTTT,CATSRGLSSTDTQYF
.,TRBV4-2,TRBJ1-4,TRBD1,TGTGCCAGCAGCCAAAGGGACAGGGGCTCAACTAATGAAAAACTGTTTTTT,CASSQRDRGSTNEKLFF
.,TRBV13,TRBJ2-7,TRBD2,TGTGCCAGCAGCTTAGCGGGAGGACGCTACGAGCAGTACTTC,CASSLAGGRYEQYF
.,TRBV4-2,TRBJ2-7,TRBD1,TGTGCCAGCAGCATGGCCGGGACAGGGCCCTACGAGCAGTACTTC,CASSMAGTGPYEQYF
.,TRBV19,TRBJ2-2,TRBD2,TGTGCCAGTAGTATTAGGGTCGGGACTACTAACACCGGGGAGCTGTTTTTT,CASSIRVGTTNTGELFF
.,TRBV30,TRBJ1-2,TRBD1,TGTGCCTGGAGTGTACTCGGGACAGGGAACTATGGCTACACCTTC,CAWSVLGTGNYGYTF